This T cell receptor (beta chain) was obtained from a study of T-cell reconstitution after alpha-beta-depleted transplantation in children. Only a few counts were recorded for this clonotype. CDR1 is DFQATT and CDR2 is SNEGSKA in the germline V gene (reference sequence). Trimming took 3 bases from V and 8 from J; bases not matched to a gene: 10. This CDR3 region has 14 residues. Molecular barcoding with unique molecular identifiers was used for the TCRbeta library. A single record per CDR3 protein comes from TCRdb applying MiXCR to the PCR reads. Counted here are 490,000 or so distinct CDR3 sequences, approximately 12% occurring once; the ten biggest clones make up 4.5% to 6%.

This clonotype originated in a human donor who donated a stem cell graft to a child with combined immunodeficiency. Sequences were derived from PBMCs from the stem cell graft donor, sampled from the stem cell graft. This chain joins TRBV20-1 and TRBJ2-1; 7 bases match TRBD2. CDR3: CSASGGGGGDEQFF. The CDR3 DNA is TGCAGTGCTAGTGGTGGCGGGGGAGGGGATGAGCAGTTCTTC.